This T cell receptor beta chain was sequenced for a study of cytomegalovirus exposure and HLA in healthy donors. The table lists this clone with a count of one. This CDR3 is 18 amino acids long. Germline V gives CDR1 LNHDA, CDR2 SQIVND (reference sequence). Trimming took off 5 bases at V and 1 base at J, with 21 bases between the two ends. The primer mix had 60 Vbeta and 13 Jbeta primers. Sequencing used immunoSEQ multiplex PCR; TCRdb keeps in-frame clones, though not all of them. The top ten hold around 3.7% of the sample, which has 250,000 to 350,000 clones, roughly 88% seen once. This sequence was found in a man aged 35-49 years in good health and CMV-seropositive. The sample was PBMCs. The chain employs TRBV19 and TRBJ2-4; D is unclear. CDR3: CASSHYSLRPGAKNIQYF. The CDR3 coding sequence is TGTGCCAGTAGTCACTATAGCCTCCGACCCGGGGCCAAAAACATTCAGTACTTC.